A single sample gave rise to the 20 T cell receptor beta chains below, sequenced in a study of response to subunit inactivated influenza vaccine. TCRdb reprocessed the RT-PCR reads with MiXCR, giving one entry per CDR3 protein. The sample shows 490,000 or so distinct CDR3 sequences, 7.6% of them seen only once. The sample consisted of PBMCs from blood, taken roughly 24 months after vaccination. The source of these receptors is a man between 50 and 75 years old who received an inactivated influenza vaccine.

V is TRBV3-1 and J is TRBJ1-2; the D is unclear. Trimming cost V 4 bases and J 6 bases, with 9 bases left between them. CDR3 length: 12 amino acids. Germline CDR1 and CDR2: LGHDT and YNNKEL (reference sequence). The chain's CDR3 is CASSPGIDGYTF. The CDR3 DNA reads TGTGCCAGCAGCCCGGGTATCGATGGCTACACCTTC.

This clonotype was recorded at least ten times. J is TRBJ1-6 and V is TRBV3-1; D is unresolved. CDR1 is LGHDT and CDR2 is YNNKEL in the germline V gene (reference sequence). The CDR3 loop spans 13 amino acids. Trimming removed 1 base from V and 8 bases from J, with 6 bases in between. The CDR3 coding sequence is TGTGCCAGCAGCCAAGTACGGGATTCACCCCTCCACTTT. This translates into CASSQVRDSPLHF. Supplemented by reference TRBV3-1 and TRBJ1-6, the full variable domain reads DTAVSQTPKYLVTQMGNDKSIKCEQNLGHDTMYWYKQDSKKFLKIMFSYNNKELIINETVPNRFSPKSPDKAHLNLHINSLELGDSAVYFCASSQVRDSPLHFGNGTRLTVT.

CDR3 region: CATSRETGHQYNEQFF. The CDR3 coding sequence is TGTGCCACCAGCAGAGAGACAGGGCACCAATACAATGAGCAGTTCTTC. This sequence joins TRBV15 and TRBJ2-1, with 7 bases fitting TRBD1. There are 16 residues in the CDR3. With 0 bases clipped from V and 4 bases from J, the junction kept 6 bases outside the gene matches. From germline, CDR1 is LNHNV and CDR2 YYDKDF (reference sequence).

This clonotype was seen more than once but under ten times. V gene TRBV12-3 or TRBV12-4 combines with J gene TRBJ2-2; 7 positions match TRBD1. CDR3 length: 13 residues. J was trimmed by 6 bases and V by 3 bases; bases with no gene match: 1. Here the CDR3 reads CASSFDRAGELFF. The CDR3 coding sequence is TGTGCCAGCAGTTTCGACAGGGCCGGGGAGCTGTTTTTT.

The chain employs TRBV18 and TRBJ1-2; possible D gene TRBD1, 6 bases. Trimming removed 3 bases at V and 6 bases at J, with 14 bases between. The CDR3 has 14 amino acids. Germline lookup yields CDR1 KGHSH and CDR2 LQKENI. The CDR3 nucleotides are TGTGCCAGCTCACCGACAGGCCCGGTGGATGGCTACACCTTC. Translated: CASSPTGPVDGYTF. Complete variable domain (other parts from reference TRBV18 and TRBJ1-2): NAGVMQNPRHLVRRRGQEARLRCSPMKGHSHVYWYRQLPEEGLKFMVYLQKENIIDESGMPKERFSAEFPKEGPSILRIQQVVRGDSAAYFCASSPTGPVDGYTFGSGTRLTVV.

This clonotype was picked up many times. V is TRBV10-3 and J is TRBJ2-1, with 10 bases matching TRBD2. Trimming at V came to 2 bases and at J to 5 bases, leaving 0 bases not matched to a gene. Per the germline V gene, CDR1 is ENHRY and CDR2 is SYGVKD. The CDR3 has 14 amino acids. Here the CDR3 reads CAISELAGDNEQFF. As DNA, the CDR3 is TGTGCCATCAGTGAGCTAGCGGGGGACAATGAGCAGTTCTTC.

This clonotype has at least ten counts. The chain has TRBV30 and TRBJ2-1; TRBD1 is a possible D gene (6 bases). V was shortened by 1 base and J by 7 bases, with 8 bases between the two germline ends. The CDR3 consists of 12 residues. Germline V gene lookup returns CDR1 GTSNPN and CDR2 SVGIG (reference sequence). CDR3 nucleotides: TGTGCCTGGAGTGACAGGGATAATGAGCAGTTCTTC. It translates to CAWSDRDNEQFF.

V is TRBV7-2 and J is TRBJ1-1; D is unclear. Germline V gives CDR1 SGHTA, CDR2 FQGNSA. Trimming shortened V by 3 bases and J by 4 bases, and 12 bases separated the two germline ends. The CDR3 totals 14 residues. In DNA, the CDR3 is TGTGCCAGCAGCTTTGACAATTGGGGCACTGAAGCTTTCTTT. It codes for CASSFDNWGTEAFF.

At least ten counts were recorded for this clonotype. The chain links TRBV28 to TRBJ2-5, with 7 nucleotides matching TRBD2. The CDR3 extends over 16 amino acids. Germline values: CDR1 MDHEN, CDR2 SYDVKM. J was trimmed by 7 bases and V by 2 bases; bases with no gene match: 13. CDR3 amino acids: CASSLVAGPGGGTQYF. CDR3 DNA: TGTGCCAGCAGTTTAGTCGCAGGCCCTGGGGGGGGGACCCAGTACTTC.

Many counts were recorded for this clonotype. This chain links TRBV9 with TRBJ2-7; D may correspond to TRBD1 or TRBD2 (5 bases each). The germline CDR1 and CDR2 sequences are SGDLS and YYNGEE. This CDR3 is 18 amino acids long. V was clipped by 3 bases and J by 5 bases, with 27 bases between them. The chain's CDR3 is CASSAIHVPGLLSNEQYF. In nucleotides, the CDR3 is TGTGCCAGCAGCGCGATCCACGTCCCGGGGCTTCTTTCGAACGAGCAGTACTTC.

This clonotype was seen ten or more times. This sequence joins TRBV20-1 and TRBJ2-7; D is perhaps TRBD2 (6 bases). The CDR3 totals 16 residues. Trimming removed 0 bases from V and 2 bases from J, with 17 bases in between. Germline V CDR1 and CDR2: DFQATT, SNEGSKA (reference sequence). CDR3 residues: CSARDLMGRYTYEQYF. The CDR3 nucleotides read TGCAGTGCTAGAGATCTTATGGGGAGGTACACCTACGAGCAGTACTTC.

V gene TRBV7-6 combines with J gene TRBJ2-7; tentatively, D is TRBD2 (6 bases). The CDR3 consists of 13 residues. V was shortened by 5 bases and J by 7 bases, with 15 bases between the two germline ends. In germline, CDR1 is SGHVS, CDR2 FNYEAQ. The chain's CDR3 is CASSLTEAGEQYF. The DNA for the CDR3 is TGTGCCAGCAGCCTCACCGAGGCGGGAGAGCAGTACTTC. The full variable domain, in which reference TRBV7-6 and TRBJ2-7 provide the parts outside the CDR3, is GAGVSQSPRYKVTKRGQDVALRCDPISGHVSLYWYRQALGQGPEFLTYFNYEAQQDKSGLPNDRFSAERPEGSISTLTIQRTEQRDSAMYRCASSLTEAGEQYFGPGTRLTVT.

This clonotype appeared a few times. The chain uses TRBV28 and TRBJ2-3; D ambiguous. The germline CDR1 and CDR2 sequences are MDHEN and SYDVKM. Trimming stripped 6 bases from V and 0 bases from J, with 13 bases between. The CDR3 runs 15 residues. The CDR3 coding sequence is TGTGCCAGCAGGAGCCTTGAATCTAGCACAGATACGCAGTATTTT. It specifies CASRSLESSTDTQYF. Combining the CDR3 with reference TRBV28 and TRBJ2-3 gives the whole variable domain DVKVTQSSRYLVKRTGEKVFLECVQDMDHENMFWYRQDPGLGLRLIYFSYDVKMKEKGDIPEGYSVSREKKERFSLILESASTNQTSMYLCASRSLESSTDTQYFGPGTRLTVL.

In its sample, this clonotype was seen a few times. The CDR3 region has the DNA TGTGCCAGCAGTCAGACCAGGGGGACTGAAGCTTTCTTT. Translation: CASSQTRGTEAFF. V and J are TRBV6-1 and TRBJ1-1; 7 positions match TRBD1. Trimming took 5 bases from V and 5 from J; bases not matched to a gene: 5. The germline CDR1 and CDR2 sequences are MNHNS and SASEGT. This CDR3 region has 13 residues.

This clonotype has at least ten counts. The J gene is TRBJ1-1, the V gene TRBV7-6, with D perhaps TRBD1 (5 bases). Germline CDR1 SGHVS, CDR2 FNYEAQ. Trimming removed 8 bases at V and 2 bases at J, with 18 bases between. The CDR3 runs 15 residues. The chain's CDR3 is CASFQSGALNTEAFF. In nucleotides, the CDR3 is TGTGCCAGCTTTCAGAGTGGGGCGTTAAACACTGAAGCTTTCTTT.

The rearrangement links TRBV20-1 to TRBJ1-2; D is ambiguous. This CDR3 comprises 11 residues. Trimming removed 3 bases from V and 4 bases from J, with 6 bases in between. Germline values: CDR1 DFQATT, CDR2 SNEGSKA (reference sequence). CDR3 bases: TGCAGTGCTAGCCTCCCCTATGGCTACACCTTC. It translates to CSASLPYGYTF.

The sample holds a few counts of this clonotype. V gene TRBV20-1 combines with J gene TRBJ1-5; D is unclear. Trimming shortened V by 3 bases and J by 4 bases, and 25 bases separated the two germline ends. The CDR3 runs 18 residues. Per germline, CDR1 DFQATT and CDR2 SNEGSKA (reference sequence). The CDR3 DNA is TGCAGTGCTAGTTTCCCTAAGGGATCCCCCACCGGAAATCAGCCCCAGCATTTT. Amino acids: CSASFPKGSPTGNQPQHF.

This chain links TRBV7-9 with TRBJ2-3; the D call may be TRBD1 or TRBD2 (5 bases each). Germline V gene lookup returns CDR1 SEHNR and CDR2 FQNEAQ (reference sequence). CDR3 size: 14 residues. V lost 4 bases, J lost 1 base, and 9 bases lay in between. This CDR3 is CASSWDGRTDTQYF. The DNA of the CDR3 is TGTGCCAGCAGCTGGGACGGGCGCACAGATACGCAGTATTTT. Supplemented by reference TRBV7-9 and TRBJ2-3, the full variable domain reads DTGVSQNPRHKITKRGQNVTFRCDPISEHNRLYWYRQTLGQGPEFLTYFQNEAQLEKSRLLSDRFSAERPKGSFSTLEIQRTEQGDSAMYLCASSWDGRTDTQYFGPGTRLTVL.

This clonotype was detected only a few times. J is TRBJ2-6 and V is TRBV6-2 or TRBV6-3; D gene unclear. The CDR3 loop spans 18 amino acids. Germline V CDR1 and CDR2: MNHEY, SVGEGT. V gave up 0 bases and J gave up 0 bases, with 12 bases separating them. The CDR3 protein is CASSYSPIGSSGANVLTF. DNA of the CDR3: TGTGCCAGCAGTTACTCGCCTATAGGTTCCTCTGGGGCCAACGTCCTGACTTTC.

The table lists this clonotype with a few counts. CDR3 sequence: CASSYSNGVDGYTF. The CDR3 DNA reads as TGTGCCAGCAGTTACTCGAATGGGGTTGATGGCTACACCTTC. The chain couples TRBV6-5 to TRBJ1-2, with unresolved D. The CDR3 contains 14 residues. CDR1 and CDR2 (germline): MNHEY, SVGAGI. Trimming removed 0 bases from V and 6 bases from J, with 11 bases in between.